This T cell receptor beta chain was identified in a study of blood T cell repertoires in COVID-19. The protocol was immunoSEQ multiplex PCR, while the TCRdb copy is restricted to in-frame clones and leaves out a portion. The sample lists fewer than 200,000 clones, 88% occurring once. There are 11 residues in the CDR3. The ends lost 7 bases at V and 3 bases at J; junction bases unmatched: 2. Germline loops: CDR1 DFQATT, CDR2 SNEGSKA (reference sequence). The V gene is TRBV20-1, the J gene TRBJ2-7; TRBD1 matches 8 bases. The TCR sequence derives from a young woman who had recovered from COVID-19. The sample consisted of PBMCs or T cells enriched from blood (not recorded which). The CDR3 protein is CSVDRGYEQYF. The DNA of the CDR3 is TGCAGTGTCGACAGGGGCTACGAGCAGTACTTC.